A selection of T cell receptor beta chains follows, all from one sample in a study of blood T cell repertoires in COVID-19. Sequencing was performed with immunoSEQ multiplex PCR; in TCRdb, only in-frame clones are kept and a portion is missing. The table records 100,000 or so clones, over 75% of them present only once. The sample consisted of peripheral blood. All receptors derive from a woman aged 30 to 39 with acute or convalescent COVID-19. Both conserved end residues are trimmed from each CDR3.

j_gene: TRBJ1-5; v_gene: TRBV28; CDR3aa: ASSLRQGDGQPQH
j_gene: TRBJ1-3; v_gene: TRBV7-8; CDR3aa: ASSPGGRSGNTIY
j_gene: TRBJ2-1; v_gene: TRBV4-1; CDR3aa: AARDTSGGNNEQF
j_gene: TRBJ1-5; v_gene: TRBV5-1; CDR3aa: ASSLAGLPEQPQH
j_gene: TRBJ1-3; v_gene: TRBV25-1; CDR3aa: ASSAYRTGGNTIY
j_gene: TRBJ1-4; v_gene: TRBV30; CDR3aa: AWSVQGEKLF
j_gene: TRBJ2-6; v_gene: TRBV27; CDR3aa: ASSLRQGSGANVLT
j_gene: TRBJ2-7; v_gene: TRBV13; CDR3aa: ASSLRGYEQY
j_gene: TRBJ1-6; v_gene: TRBV28; CDR3aa: ASTLGTGGYSPLH
j_gene: TRBJ1-4; v_gene: TRBV20-1; CDR3aa: SAGGGF
j_gene: TRBJ1-5; v_gene: TRBV18; CDR3aa: ASSPLINQPQH
j_gene: TRBJ1-1; v_gene: TRBV28; CDR3aa: ASSSTTPNTEAF
j_gene: TRBJ1-1; v_gene: TRBV9; CDR3aa: ASSERDVTGVTEAF
j_gene: TRBJ2-7; v_gene: TRBV12-5; CDR3aa: ASGQPDRRYEQY
j_gene: TRBJ1-5; v_gene: TRBV27; CDR3aa: ASRQDRGLNQPQH
j_gene: TRBJ2-3; v_gene: TRBV6-2/TRBV6-3; CDR3aa: ASSVQSPSTDTQY
j_gene: TRBJ2-1; v_gene: TRBV7-9; CDR3aa: ASSSNVAGPYNEQF
j_gene: TRBJ1-2; v_gene: TRBV7-9; CDR3aa: ASSFDRGGYGYT
j_gene: TRBJ2-1; v_gene: TRBV12-3/TRBV12-4; CDR3aa: ASKGAEPVGQF
j_gene: TRBJ2-3; v_gene: TRBV5-5; CDR3aa: ASSSYGVSTDTQY